This T cell receptor beta chain was captured by sequencing in a study of blood T cell repertoires in COVID-19. For the study at large: Material from acute and convalescent COVID-19 was sourced from the United States, Italy and Spain.

This table comes from immunoSEQ multiplex PCR, and its TCRdb copy is limited to in-frame clones, with some not included. The sample has hundreds of thousands of clones; 89% are singletons. The V segment lost 8 bases and the J segment 4 bases; nucleotides outside the gene matches: 3. CDR3 length: 13 residues. Material: PBMCs or T cells enriched from blood (not recorded which). The V call is TRBV23-1, the J call TRBJ2-7; 12 bases are a match to TRBD1. TRBV23-1 is identified as an open reading frame with a role that is uncertain. The receptor's source is a woman in her thirties or forties who had recovered from COVID-19. The CDR3 loop is CASPGQGAYEQYF. CDR3 nucleotides: TGCGCCAGCCCGGGACAGGGGGCTTACGAGCAGTACTTC.